This T cell receptor beta chain was retrieved from a study of T cells after yellow fever vaccination. CDR1 and CDR2 (germline): KGHSH, LQKENI. The J segment lost 7 bases and the V segment lost 3 bases, leaving 18 bases of the junction unmatched. The CDR3 covers 18 residues. Via MiXCR, TCRdb re-called the 5' RACE reads, giving one row per CDR3 protein. This table holds about 220,000 distinct CDR3 sequences, about 3% found once. This rearrangement joins TRBV18 to TRBJ1-5; 7 bases are a match to TRBD1. This clonotype was obtained from a man between 18 and 29 years old who received the YFV17D yellow fever vaccine. The sample here was CD4+ T cells sorted from PBMCs, taken 10 days after the yellow fever booster vaccination. Here the CDR3 DNA reads TGTGCCAGCTCACCCATTATTGGGGACAGTGCGCTTTGGCAGCCCCAGCATTTT. Translated: CASSPIIGDSALWQPQHF.